This TCR beta chain was documented in a study of neoadjuvant anti-PD-1 for oral cavity cancer. Across the study: Patients without progression received a fourth nivolumab dose around day 43, then surgical resection on days 50-56.

Profiled with immunoSEQ multiplex PCR; TCRdb holds only in-frame clones, not every one. Among about 6,700 clones listed, around 45% were seen once. This clonotype originated in a person between 40 and 80 years old with oral cavity squamous cell carcinoma. The source material was tumor tissue, sampled before nivolumab (anti-PD-1) treatment.

CDR3 residues: CASSPSGGFYEQYF. The CDR3 DNA reads TGTGCCAGCAGCCCTAGCGGGGGGTTCTACGAGCAGTACTTC. The rearrangement links TRBV7-6 to TRBJ2-7, with TRBD2 matching over 11 bases. The trim removed 5 bases at V and 3 bases at J, leaving 3 bases unmatched. The length of the CDR3 is 14 residues. The germline gives CDR1 SGHVS, CDR2 FNYEAQ.